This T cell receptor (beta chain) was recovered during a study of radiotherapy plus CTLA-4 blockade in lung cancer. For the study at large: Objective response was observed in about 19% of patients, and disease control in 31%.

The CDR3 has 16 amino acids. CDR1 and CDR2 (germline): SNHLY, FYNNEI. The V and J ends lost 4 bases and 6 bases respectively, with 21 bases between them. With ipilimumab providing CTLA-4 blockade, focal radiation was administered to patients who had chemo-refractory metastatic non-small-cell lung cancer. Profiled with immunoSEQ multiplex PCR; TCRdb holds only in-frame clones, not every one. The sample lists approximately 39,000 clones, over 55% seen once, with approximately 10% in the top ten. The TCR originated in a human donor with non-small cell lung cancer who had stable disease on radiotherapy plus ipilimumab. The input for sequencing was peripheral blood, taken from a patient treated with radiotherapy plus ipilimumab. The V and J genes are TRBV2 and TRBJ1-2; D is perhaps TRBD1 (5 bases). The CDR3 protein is CASSGIDRNQGDGYTF. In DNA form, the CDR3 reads TGTGCCAGCAGTGGGATAGATAGGAACCAAGGGGATGGCTACACCTTC.